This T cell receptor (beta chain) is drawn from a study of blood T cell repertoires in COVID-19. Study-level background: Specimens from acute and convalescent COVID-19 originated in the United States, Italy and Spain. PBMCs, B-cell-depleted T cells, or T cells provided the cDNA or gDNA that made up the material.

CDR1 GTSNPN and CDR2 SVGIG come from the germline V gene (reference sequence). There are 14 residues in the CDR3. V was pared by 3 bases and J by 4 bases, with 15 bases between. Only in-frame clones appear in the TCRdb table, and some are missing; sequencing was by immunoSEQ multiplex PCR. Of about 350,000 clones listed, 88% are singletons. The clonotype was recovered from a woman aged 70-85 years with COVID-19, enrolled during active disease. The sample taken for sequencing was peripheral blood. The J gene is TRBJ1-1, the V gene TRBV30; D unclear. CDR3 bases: TGTGCCTGGAGGAGAGGAGGGCTCGCCACTGAAGCTTTCTTT. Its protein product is CAWRRGGLATEAFF.